Shown below are 23 T cell receptor beta chains from a single sample sequenced in a study of OX40 agonist ivuxolimab in advanced cancers. The table came from immunoSEQ multiplex PCR; TCRdb's copy has only in-frame clones and leaves some out. The sample has more than 60,000 clones, 85% seen once. Material: CD4+ or CD8+ T cells sorted from blood, obtained in a trial of the OX40 agonist ivuxolimab. These receptors all stem from an adult with an advanced solid tumor such as melanoma, head and neck, liver or kidney cancer.

V gene TRBV10-1 combines with J gene TRBJ2-3; no reliable D call. The CDR3 sequence is 14 residues long. Germline CDR1 is WNHNN and CDR2 is SYGVQD (reference sequence). V lost 3 bases, J lost 4 bases, and 11 bases lay in between. CDR3 in amino acids: CASSERQLADTQYF. Written as DNA, the CDR3 is TGCGCCAGCAGTGAACGGCAGCTGGCAGATACGCAGTATTTT.

The chain employs TRBV7-2 and TRBJ1-1; TRBD1 is a possible D gene (6 bases). The germline V and J ends were trimmed by 1 base and 1 base, with 10 bases remaining between them. CDR1 and CDR2 (germline): SGHTA, FQGNSA. The CDR3 runs to 15 residues. The CDR3 coding sequence is TGTGCCAGCAGCTTAGAGGGACACAGGAACACTGAAGCTTTCTTT. It yields the protein CASSLEGHRNTEAFF.

This clone has only a few counts. This chain links TRBV10-2 with TRBJ1-5; D remains ambiguous. Trimming took 4 bases from V and 6 from J, leaving 7 bases between them. This CDR3 region has 12 residues. Germline CDR1 reads WSHSY; CDR2 reads SAAADI. This CDR3 is CASSGGSQPQHF. DNA of the CDR3: TGCGCCAGCAGTGGAGGTAGTCAGCCCCAGCATTTT.

This chain uses TRBV9 with TRBJ2-3; the match to TRBD2 covers 7 bases. Germline values: CDR1 SGDLS, CDR2 YYNGEE. The J segment lost 4 bases and the V segment lost 2 bases, leaving 10 bases of the junction unmatched. The CDR3 runs to 16 residues. The CDR3 loop is CASSVPSGVGADTQYF. The CDR3 DNA sequence: TGTGCCAGCAGCGTGCCGAGCGGGGTTGGTGCAGATACGCAGTATTTT.

This clone was counted once. The chain couples TRBV7-9 to TRBJ2-2; D gene ambiguous. V was shortened by 2 bases and J by 3 bases, with 7 bases between the two germline ends. Germline loops: CDR1 SEHNR, CDR2 FQNEAQ (reference sequence). The CDR3 extends over 14 amino acids. DNA of the CDR3: TGTGCCAGCAGCTTAAGGTTGGACACCGGGGAGCTGTTTTTT. It is translated as CASSLRLDTGELFF. The variable domain in full, completed from reference TRBV7-9 and TRBJ2-2, reads DTGVSQNPRHKITKRGQNVTFRCDPISEHNRLYWYRQTLGQGPEFLTYFQNEAQLEKSRLLSDRFSAERPKGSFSTLEIQRTEQGDSAMYLCASSLRLDTGELFFGEGSRLTVL.

The gene calls are TRBV2 and TRBJ1-1; D possibly corresponds to TRBD1 (5 bases). CDR3 length equals 11 residues. V was cut by 6 bases and J by 10 bases, with 12 bases left in between. Germline CDR1 reads SNHLY; CDR2 reads FYNNEI. CDR3 sequence reads: CASSLGTGAFF. As DNA, the CDR3 is TGTGCCAGCAGCCTGGGGACGGGAGCTTTCTTT.

The chain uses TRBV14 and TRBJ2-7; D is uncertain. In germline, CDR1 is SGHDN, CDR2 FVKESK. V lost 0 bases and J lost 3, with 3 bases in between. The CDR3 consists of 12 residues. CDR3 sequence (DNA): TGTGCCAGCAGCCAAGAGAGCTACGAGCAGTACTTC. Encoded protein: CASSQESYEQYF.

This clone was seen only once. The CDR3 nucleotides read TGTGCCAGCAGTACACAGGGCTCGAACACTGAAGCTTTCTTT. Translation gives CASSTQGSNTEAFF. V gene TRBV28 combines with J gene TRBJ1-1; the D gene is possibly TRBD1 (6 bases). The germline V gene encodes CDR1 MDHEN and CDR2 SYDVKM. The length of the CDR3 is 14 residues. The germline V and J ends were trimmed by 5 bases and 1 base, with 11 bases remaining between them. The full variable domain, rest sourced from reference TRBV28 and TRBJ1-1, is DVKVTQSSRYLVKRTGEKVFLECVQDMDHENMFWYRQDPGLGLRLIYFSYDVKMKEKGDIPEGYSVSREKKERFSLILESASTNQTSMYLCASSTQGSNTEAFFGQGTRLTVV.

The V gene is TRBV10-3, the J gene TRBJ1-1, with D hard to call. Per germline, CDR1 ENHRY and CDR2 SYGVKD. This CDR3 has 13 residues. Trimming took 3 bases from V and 8 from J, leaving 13 bases between them. In DNA form, the CDR3 reads TGTGCCATCAGTGACGGTGCGAAAGGGGAAGCTTTCTTT. This translates into CAISDGAKGEAFF.

The chain couples TRBV29-1 to TRBJ2-7; TRBD1 is a possible D gene (5 bases). Germline CDR1 reads SQVTM; CDR2 reads ANQGSEA. This CDR3 comprises 13 residues. Trimming pared 7 bases from V and 10 bases from J, leaving 23 bases between. The CDR3 is CSAFGIGDTYQYF. The CDR3 region has the DNA TGCAGCGCTTTTGGAATAGGGGATACCTATCAGTACTTC.

This clone showed up just a few times. V gene TRBV2 combines with J gene TRBJ2-7; 10 positions match TRBD1. This CDR3 has 13 amino acids. The J segment lost 6 bases and the V segment lost 7 bases, leaving 6 bases of the junction unmatched. The germline V gene encodes CDR1 SNHLY and CDR2 FYNNEI. The CDR3: CASTDRGVGEQYF. The DNA of the CDR3 is TGTGCCAGCACGGACAGGGGGGTGGGCGAGCAGTACTTC.

The gene calls are TRBV6-4 and TRBJ2-2; the D is unclear. V was trimmed by 4 bases and J by 2 bases, leaving 8 bases between them. The length of the CDR3 is 14 residues. The germline CDR1 and CDR2 sequences are MRHNA and SNTAGT. CDR3 residues: CASSVSVNTGELFF. The CDR3 DNA follows: TGTGCCAGCAGTGTCAGCGTTAACACCGGGGAGCTGTTTTTT.

The CDR3, as DNA: TGTGCCAGCAGTGAAGGTTGGGGGTTTCAGCCCCAGCATTTT. This gives the protein CASSEGWGFQPQHF. The rearrangement links TRBV6-1 to TRBJ1-5; TRBD1 is a possible D gene (5 bases). CDR1 is MNHNS, CDR2 SASEGT, per germline. V dropped 1 base and J dropped 6 bases, with 10 bases sitting between them. The CDR3 length is 14 residues.

The chain uses TRBV6-5 and TRBJ2-5, with D perhaps matching TRBD2 (6 bases). The CDR3 sequence is 15 residues long. The V gene lost 6 bases and the J gene lost 4 bases, with 18 bases spanning the gap. Germline lookup yields CDR1 MNHEY and CDR2 SVGAGI. This CDR3 reads CASRPSRDSGETQYF. In nucleotides, the CDR3 is TGTGCCAGCAGGCCGAGTCGGGACTCAGGAGAGACCCAGTACTTC.

This chain joins TRBV2 and TRBJ2-1; D perhaps matches TRBD2 (5 bases). The V gene's germline CDR1 is SNHLY and CDR2 FYNNEI. V lost 3 bases and J lost 5, with 8 bases in between. The CDR3 is 13 amino acids. CDR3 in DNA: TGTGCCAGCAGTGAGAGGGTAAACAATGAGCAGTTCTTC. Protein product: CASSERVNNEQFF.

The chain is built from TRBV5-4 and TRBJ2-5; tentative D call: TRBD2 (6 bases). V shed 5 bases and J shed 1 base, with 12 bases lying between them. The CDR3 contains 14 residues. Per the germline V gene, CDR1 is SGHNT and CDR2 is YYREEE (reference sequence). The CDR3 nucleotides are TGTGCCAGCAGACTTGGGGGGAGCCAAGAGACCCAGTACTTC. It yields the protein CASRLGGSQETQYF.

The CDR3: CASSFYGAAQETQYF. CDR3 bases: TGTGCCAGCAGCTTCTATGGGGCAGCTCAAGAGACCCAGTACTTC. This chain connects TRBV7-9 to TRBJ2-5; a weak D match, TRBD1 (5 bases). Germline CDR1 is SEHNR and CDR2 is FQNEAQ (reference sequence). The V end was cut by 3 bases, the J end by 2 bases, with 13 bases between. The CDR3 is 15 amino acids.

This sequence joins TRBV28 and TRBJ2-3; 8 nucleotides match TRBD2. The germline gives CDR1 MDHEN, CDR2 SYDVKM. Germline trimming cut 6 bases from V and 2 bases from J; bases unmatched to any gene: 4. This CDR3 is built from 14 residues. CDR3 amino acids: CASSSAGDTDTQYF. In DNA, the CDR3 is TGTGCCAGCAGCTCAGCGGGAGACACAGATACGCAGTATTTT.

CDR3 residues: CASLSGYQETQYF. CDR3 in DNA: TGTGCCAGTCTTAGCGGGTACCAAGAGACCCAGTACTTC. The J gene is TRBJ2-5, the V gene TRBV2; 7 nucleotides line up with TRBD2. The CDR3 covers 13 residues. The germline CDR1 and CDR2 sequences are SNHLY and FYNNEI. After removal of 9 bases from V and 0 bases from J, the junction contained 4 bases not matched to a gene.

The V call is TRBV6-5, the J call TRBJ2-3; D is tentatively TRBD1 or TRBD2 (6 bases each). The CDR3 extends over 15 amino acids. Per germline, CDR1 MNHEY and CDR2 SVGAGI. The ends were cut back, 2 bases at V and 2 bases at J, with 11 bases in the middle. The CDR3 loop reads CASSYGGRPTDTQYF. The CDR3, as DNA: TGTGCCAGCAGTTACGGGGGGCGCCCCACAGATACGCAGTATTTT.

V is TRBV5-4 and J is TRBJ1-1; D gene ambiguous. CDR3 size: 17 residues. V lost 0 bases and J lost 1, with 16 bases in between. Germline V gives CDR1 SGHNT, CDR2 YYREEE (reference sequence). As DNA, the CDR3 is TGTGCCAGCAGCTTGGGCCACCCTCGTCAGACGAACACTGAAGCTTTCTTT. Its protein is CASSLGHPRQTNTEAFF.

This chain connects TRBV29-1 to TRBJ1-4; D not certain. Germline V lookup: CDR1 SQVTM, CDR2 ANQGSEA. CDR3 length equals 11 residues. V was cut by 7 bases and J by 4 bases, with 7 bases left in between. DNA for the CDR3: TGCAGCGGATTCGATAATGAAAAACTGTTTTTT. Protein product: CSGFDNEKLFF.

The chain joins TRBV28 to TRBJ2-1; the match to TRBD2 covers 12 bases. V was pared by 5 bases and J by 0 bases, with 14 bases of the junction left unmatched. The CDR3 has 20 amino acids. The germline V gene encodes CDR1 MDHEN and CDR2 SYDVKM. The CDR3 DNA reads TGTGCCAGCAGTCTTACTAGCGGGAGGCCTCGCACGAACTCCTACAATGAGCAGTTCTTC. It encodes CASSLTSGRPRTNSYNEQFF.